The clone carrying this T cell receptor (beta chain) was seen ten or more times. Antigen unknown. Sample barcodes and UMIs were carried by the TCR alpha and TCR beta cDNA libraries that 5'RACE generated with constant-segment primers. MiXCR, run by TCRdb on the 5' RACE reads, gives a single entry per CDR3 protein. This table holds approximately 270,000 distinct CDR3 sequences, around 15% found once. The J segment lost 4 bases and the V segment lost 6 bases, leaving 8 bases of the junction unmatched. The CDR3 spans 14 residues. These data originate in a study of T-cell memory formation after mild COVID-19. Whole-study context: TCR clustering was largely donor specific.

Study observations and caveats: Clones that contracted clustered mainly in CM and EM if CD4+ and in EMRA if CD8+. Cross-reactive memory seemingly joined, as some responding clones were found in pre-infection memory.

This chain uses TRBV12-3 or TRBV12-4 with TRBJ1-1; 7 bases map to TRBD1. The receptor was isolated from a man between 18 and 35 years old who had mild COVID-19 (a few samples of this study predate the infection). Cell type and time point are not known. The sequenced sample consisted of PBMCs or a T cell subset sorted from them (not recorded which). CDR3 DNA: TGTGCCAGCAGATTCCAGGGGGTCGGCACTGAAGCTTTCTTT. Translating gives CASRFQGVGTEAFF.